Shown below are 14 T cell receptor beta chains from a single sample sequenced in a study of T cell changes during pregnancy in multiple sclerosis. TCRdb's table, derived via immunoSEQ multiplex PCR, lists solely in-frame clones and lacks some. The sample has about 64,000 clones, 80% to 95% seen once. The source was peripheral blood, collected in the second trimester of pregnancy. These receptors were obtained from a female donor in good health, enrolled as a control in a pregnancy study.

The J gene is TRBJ2-5, the V gene TRBV7-9; D is possibly TRBD2 (5 bases). Looked up from germline, CDR1 is SEHNR and CDR2 is FQNEAQ (reference sequence). The CDR3 runs to 13 residues. V was cut by 3 bases and J by 1 base, with 6 bases left in between. CDR3 sequence (DNA): TGTGCCAGCAGCTTGGACTTCCAAGAGACCCAGTACTTC. Protein sequence: CASSLDFQETQYF.

The chain couples TRBV2 to TRBJ2-7; 8 nucleotides match TRBD1. V trimming: 3 bases; J trimming: 6 bases; junction bases outside the gene matches: 4. Germline CDR1 reads SNHLY; CDR2 reads FYNNEI. The CDR3 covers 13 residues. The CDR3 bases are TGTGCCAGCAGTGATGTTACAGGGGGCGAGCAGTACTTC. Translating gives CASSDVTGGEQYF.

This chain connects TRBV7-3 to TRBJ2-1, with 8 bases lining up with TRBD1. The CDR3 is 15 amino acids. Germline V gives CDR1 SGHTA, CDR2 FQGTGA. V was clipped by 2 bases and J by 4 bases; unmatched bases: 4. The CDR3, as DNA: TGTGCCAGCAGCTTATCGACAGGGGCGTACAATGAGCAGTTCTTC. It codes for CASSLSTGAYNEQFF. The variable domain in full, with the rest retrieved from reference TRBV7-3 and TRBJ2-1, is GAGVSQTPSNKVTEKGKYVELRCDPISGHTALYWYRQSLGQGPEFLIYFQGTGAADDSGLPNDRFFAVRPEGSVSTLKIQRTERGDSAVYLCASSLSTGAYNEQFFGPGTRLTVL.

This clone was picked up a small number of times. J is TRBJ2-6 and V is TRBV28, with 10 bases aligning to TRBD1. CDR1 MDHEN and CDR2 SYDVKM come from the germline V gene. The length of the CDR3 is 17 residues. The J segment lost 0 bases and the V segment lost 5 bases, leaving 4 bases of the junction unmatched. DNA of the CDR3: TGTGCCAGCAGTCAAGGGGACAGGGGCTCTGGGGCCAACGTCCTGACTTTC. It translates to CASSQGDRGSGANVLTF.

V and J are TRBV9 and TRBJ2-1; 8 bases are shared with TRBD2. Germline V gene data show CDR1 as SGDLS and CDR2 as YYNGEE. The length of the CDR3 is 15 residues. J lost 5 bases, V lost 0 bases, and 4 bases had no gene match. Here the CDR3 reads CASSVDGGADNEQFF. CDR3 DNA: TGTGCCAGCAGCGTAGACGGGGGGGCTGACAATGAGCAGTTCTTC.

The V and J genes are TRBV7-9 and TRBJ2-7; 9 bases fit TRBD1. Germline V CDR1 and CDR2: SEHNR, FQNEAQ (reference sequence). After removal of 5 bases from V and 3 bases from J, the junction contained 5 bases not matched to a gene. The CDR3 contains 14 residues. The CDR3 region is CASSRPDRGYEQYF. DNA for the CDR3: TGTGCCAGCAGCCGACCGGACAGGGGCTACGAGCAGTACTTC.

V is TRBV29-1 and J is TRBJ2-5; D is possibly TRBD1 (6 bases). Deletions cut 2 bases from V and 3 bases from J, with 19 bases between. Germline V lookup: CDR1 SQVTM, CDR2 ANQGSEA. CDR3 length: 16 amino acids. The CDR3 DNA is TGCAGCGTTGAAACCCCCTCCGGGACACGGAAAGAGACCCAGTACTTC. Protein sequence: CSVETPSGTRKETQYF.

The gene calls are TRBV6-5 and TRBJ2-7; 7 bases are a match to TRBD1. Germline values: CDR1 MNHEY, CDR2 SVGAGI. V gave up 10 bases and J gave up 6 bases; unmatched junction bases: 12. The CDR3 is 13 residues long. The DNA of the CDR3 is TGTGCCACCCACAGGGGACGTGCCTCCGAGCAGTACTTC. Its translation: CATHRGRASEQYF.

CDR3 coding DNA: TGTGCCAGCAGCTTATTTCCGGACAGGGGGACCGGGGAGCTGTTTTTT. Residues: CASSLFPDRGTGELFF. This chain uses TRBV7-3 with TRBJ2-2; 10 positions match TRBD1. The germline V gene encodes CDR1 SGHTA and CDR2 FQGTGA. The trim removed 2 bases at V and 5 bases at J, leaving 5 bases unmatched. This CDR3 region has 16 residues.

J is TRBJ2-7 and V is TRBV5-1; tentatively, D is TRBD2 (5 bases). The CDR3 is 13 residues long. V was clipped by 0 bases and J by 4 bases, with 8 bases between them. Per germline, CDR1 SGHRS and CDR2 YFSETQ. CDR3 sequence (DNA): TGCGCCAGCAGCTTGGTCACGGGGTACGAGCAGTACTTC. Translation gives CASSLVTGYEQYF.

The gene calls are TRBV6-4 and TRBJ2-6; perhaps TRBD1 as D (5 bases). The germline gives CDR1 MRHNA, CDR2 SNTAGT. The CDR3 has 15 amino acids. V was trimmed by 4 bases and J by 0 bases, leaving 7 bases between them. The DNA for the CDR3 is TGTGCCAGCAGTGCGGACAACTCTGGGGCCAACGTCCTGACTTTC. It codes for CASSADNSGANVLTF.

This chain joins TRBV6-1 and TRBJ2-2, with D possibly matching TRBD1 (5 bases). The CDR3 runs 17 residues. Deletions cut 4 bases from V and 1 base from J, with 16 bases between. Germline V CDR1 and CDR2: MNHNS, SASEGT. As DNA, the CDR3 is TGTGCCAGCAGTGGGATCCGACAGAATCTGAACACCGGGGAGCTGTTTTTT. Protein product: CASSGIRQNLNTGELFF.

This clone is a singleton in its sample. The chain couples TRBV9 to TRBJ1-3, with a weak D call TRBD1 (6 bases). V gave up 1 base and J gave up 2 bases, with 16 bases separating them. Germline assignment: CDR1 SGDLS and CDR2 YYNGEE. This CDR3 has 17 amino acids. In nucleotides, the CDR3 is TGTGCCAGCAGCGTAACGGGGAGGGGGTTAGCTGGAAACACCATATATTTT. Amino acids: CASSVTGRGLAGNTIYF.

This chain uses TRBV7-2 with TRBJ2-1, with 11 bases matching TRBD2. J gave up 3 bases and V 4 bases, and 11 bases lay outside the gene matches. Germline V lookup: CDR1 SGHTA, CDR2 FQGNSA. The CDR3 consists of 18 residues. This chain's CDR3 is CASSYRLAGTSLYNEQFF. The CDR3 nucleotides read TGTGCCAGCAGCTACAGACTAGCGGGGACTTCGCTCTACAATGAGCAGTTCTTC.